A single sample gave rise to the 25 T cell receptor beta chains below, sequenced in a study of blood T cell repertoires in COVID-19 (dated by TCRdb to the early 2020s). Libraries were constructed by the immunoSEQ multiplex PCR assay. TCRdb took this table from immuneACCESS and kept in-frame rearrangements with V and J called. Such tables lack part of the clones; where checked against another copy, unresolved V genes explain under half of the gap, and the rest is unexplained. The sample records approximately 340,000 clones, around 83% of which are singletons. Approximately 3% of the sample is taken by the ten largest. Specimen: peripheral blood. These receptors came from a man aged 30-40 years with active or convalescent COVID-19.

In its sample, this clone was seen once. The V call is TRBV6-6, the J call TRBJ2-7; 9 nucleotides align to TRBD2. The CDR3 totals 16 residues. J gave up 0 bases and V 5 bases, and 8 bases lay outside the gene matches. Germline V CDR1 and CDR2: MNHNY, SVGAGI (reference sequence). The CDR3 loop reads CASSGLASGNSYEQYF. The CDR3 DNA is TGTGCCAGCAGTGGCCTCGCTAGCGGGAACTCCTACGAGCAGTACTTC.

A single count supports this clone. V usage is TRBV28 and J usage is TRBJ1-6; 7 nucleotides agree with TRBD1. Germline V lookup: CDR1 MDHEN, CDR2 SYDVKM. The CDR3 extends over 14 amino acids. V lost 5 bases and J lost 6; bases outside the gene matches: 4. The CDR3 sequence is CASSTGTANSPLHF. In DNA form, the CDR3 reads TGTGCCAGCAGTACCGGGACAGCTAATTCACCCCTCCACTTT.

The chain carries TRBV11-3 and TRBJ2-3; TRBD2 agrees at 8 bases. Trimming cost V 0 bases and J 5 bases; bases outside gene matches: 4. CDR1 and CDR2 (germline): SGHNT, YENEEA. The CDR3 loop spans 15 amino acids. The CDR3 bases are TGTGCCAGCAGCTTAGAAGCGGGAGAGATAGATACGCAGTATTTT. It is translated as CASSLEAGEIDTQYF. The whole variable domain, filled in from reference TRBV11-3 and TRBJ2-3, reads EAGVVQSPRYKIIEKKQPVAFWCNPISGHNTLYWYLQNLGQGPELLIRYENEEAVDDSQLPKDRFSAERLKGVDSTLKIQPAELGDSAVYLCASSLEAGEIDTQYFGPGTRLTVL.

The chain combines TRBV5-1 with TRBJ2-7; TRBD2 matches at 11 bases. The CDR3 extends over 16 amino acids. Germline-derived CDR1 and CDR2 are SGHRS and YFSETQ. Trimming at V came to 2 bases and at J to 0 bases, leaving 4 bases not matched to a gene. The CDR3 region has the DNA TGCGCCAGCAGCTTAATAGCGGGAGGGAGCTCCTACGAGCAGTACTTC. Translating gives CASSLIAGGSSYEQYF.

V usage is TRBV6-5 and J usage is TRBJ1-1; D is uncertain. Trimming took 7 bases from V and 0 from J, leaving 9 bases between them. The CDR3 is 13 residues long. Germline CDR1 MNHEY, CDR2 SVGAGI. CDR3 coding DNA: TGTGCCAGCACTTCACAGATGAACACTGAAGCTTTCTTT. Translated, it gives CASTSQMNTEAFF.

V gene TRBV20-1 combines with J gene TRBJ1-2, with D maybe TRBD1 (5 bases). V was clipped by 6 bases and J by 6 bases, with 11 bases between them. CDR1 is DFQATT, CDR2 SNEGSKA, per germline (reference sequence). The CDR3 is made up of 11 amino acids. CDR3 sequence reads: CSAHKGDGYTF. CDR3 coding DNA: TGCAGTGCCCACAAAGGGGATGGCTACACCTTC.

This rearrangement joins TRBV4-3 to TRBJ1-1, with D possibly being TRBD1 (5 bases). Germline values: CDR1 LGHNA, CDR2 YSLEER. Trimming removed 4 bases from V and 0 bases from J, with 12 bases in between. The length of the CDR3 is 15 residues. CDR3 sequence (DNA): TGCGCCAGCAGCCCGCGACAGAGCATGAACACTGAAGCTTTCTTT. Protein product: CASSPRQSMNTEAFF.

In DNA form, the CDR3 reads TGTGCCAGCAGTTACTCGTCAAGGGGCCGCTACGAGCAGTACTTC. This gives the protein CASSYSSRGRYEQYF. The chain has TRBV6-2 or TRBV6-3 and TRBJ2-7; D perhaps matches TRBD1 (5 bases). Trimming took 0 bases from V and 3 from J, leaving 12 bases between them. This CDR3 region has 15 residues. In germline, CDR1 is MNHEY, CDR2 SVGEGT.

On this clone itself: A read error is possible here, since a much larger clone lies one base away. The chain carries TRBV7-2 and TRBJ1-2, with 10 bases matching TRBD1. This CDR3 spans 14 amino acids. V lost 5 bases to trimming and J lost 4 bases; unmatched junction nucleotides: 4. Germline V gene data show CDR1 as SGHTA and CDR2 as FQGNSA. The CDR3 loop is CASSKRDRGYGYTF. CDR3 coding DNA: TGTGCCAGCAGCAAACGGGACAGGGGCTATGGCTACACCTTC.

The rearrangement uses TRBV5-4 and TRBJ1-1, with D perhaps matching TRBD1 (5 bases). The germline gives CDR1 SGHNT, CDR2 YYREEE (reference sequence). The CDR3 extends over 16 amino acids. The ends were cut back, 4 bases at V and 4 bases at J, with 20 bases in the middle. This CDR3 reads CASSPTRGVVGTEAFF. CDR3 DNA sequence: TGTGCCAGCAGCCCCACCCGGGGGGTGGTCGGCACTGAAGCTTTCTTT.

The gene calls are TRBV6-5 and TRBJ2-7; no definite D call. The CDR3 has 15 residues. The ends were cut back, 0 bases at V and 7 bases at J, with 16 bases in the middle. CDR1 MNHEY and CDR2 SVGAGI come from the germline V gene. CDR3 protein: CASSYSVGPVGEQYF. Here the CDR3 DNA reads TGTGCCAGCAGTTACTCGGTGGGCCCCGTTGGGGAGCAGTACTTC.

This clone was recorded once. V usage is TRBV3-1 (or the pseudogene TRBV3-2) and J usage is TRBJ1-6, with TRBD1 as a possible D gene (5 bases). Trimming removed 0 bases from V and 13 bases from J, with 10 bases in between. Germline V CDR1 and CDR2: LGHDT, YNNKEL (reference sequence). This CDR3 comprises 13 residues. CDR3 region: CASSQEQGSPLHF. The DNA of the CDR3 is TGTGCCAGCAGCCAAGAGCAGGGTTCGCCCCTCCACTTT.

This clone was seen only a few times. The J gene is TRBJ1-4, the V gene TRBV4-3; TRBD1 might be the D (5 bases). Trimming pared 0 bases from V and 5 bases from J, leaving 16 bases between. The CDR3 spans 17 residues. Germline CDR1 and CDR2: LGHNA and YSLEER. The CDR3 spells CASSQDPDAGGNEKLFF. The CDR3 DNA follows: TGCGCCAGCAGCCAAGACCCTGACGCGGGGGGGAATGAAAAACTGTTTTTT.

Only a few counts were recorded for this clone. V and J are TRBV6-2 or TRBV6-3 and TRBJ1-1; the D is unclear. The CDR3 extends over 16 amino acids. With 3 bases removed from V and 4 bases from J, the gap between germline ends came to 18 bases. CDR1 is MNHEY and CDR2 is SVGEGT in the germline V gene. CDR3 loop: CASSYRGLAWGTEAFF. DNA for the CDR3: TGTGCCAGCAGTTATAGAGGGCTGGCTTGGGGCACTGAAGCTTTCTTT.

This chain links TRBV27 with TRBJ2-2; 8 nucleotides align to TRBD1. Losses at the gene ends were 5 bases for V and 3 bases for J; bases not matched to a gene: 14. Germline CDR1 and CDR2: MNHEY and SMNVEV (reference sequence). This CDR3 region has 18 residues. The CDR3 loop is CASSTRIGQGGDTGELFF. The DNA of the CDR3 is TGTGCCAGCAGTACCAGAATTGGACAGGGCGGCGACACCGGGGAGCTGTTTTTT.

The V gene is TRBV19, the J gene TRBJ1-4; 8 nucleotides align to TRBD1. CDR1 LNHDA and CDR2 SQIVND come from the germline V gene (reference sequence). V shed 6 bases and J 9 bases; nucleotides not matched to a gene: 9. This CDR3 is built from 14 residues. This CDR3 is CASSLGQASQKLFF. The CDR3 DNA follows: TGTGCCAGTAGCCTGGGACAGGCCAGCCAAAAACTGTTTTTT.

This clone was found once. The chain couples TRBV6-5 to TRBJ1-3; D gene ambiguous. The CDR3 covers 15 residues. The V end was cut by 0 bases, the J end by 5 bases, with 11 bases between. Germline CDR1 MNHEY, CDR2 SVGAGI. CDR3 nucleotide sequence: TGTGCCAGCAGTTACTCGGCCGAAAATCGAAACACCATATATTTT. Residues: CASSYSAENRNTIYF.

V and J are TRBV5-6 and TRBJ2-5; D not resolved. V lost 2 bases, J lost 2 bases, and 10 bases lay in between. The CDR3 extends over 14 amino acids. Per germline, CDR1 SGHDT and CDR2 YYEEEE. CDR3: CASSFRSSQETQYF. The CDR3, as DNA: TGTGCCAGCAGCTTCAGGTCCAGTCAAGAGACCCAGTACTTC.

CDR3 residues: CASSPSTGAVGAEAFF. CDR3 in DNA: TGTGCCAGCAGTCCTTCGACAGGGGCGGTCGGGGCTGAAGCTTTCTTT. The rearrangement links TRBV6-6 to TRBJ1-1; 8 positions agree with TRBD1. This CDR3 comprises 16 residues. Germline CDR1 reads MNHNY; CDR2 reads SVGAGI (reference sequence). Germline trimming cut 5 bases from V and 6 bases from J; bases unmatched to any gene: 14.

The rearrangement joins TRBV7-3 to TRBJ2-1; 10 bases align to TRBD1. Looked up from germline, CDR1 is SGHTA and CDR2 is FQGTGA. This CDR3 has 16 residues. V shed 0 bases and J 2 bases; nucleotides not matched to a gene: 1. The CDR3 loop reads CASSLTGTGAYNEQFF. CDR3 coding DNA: TGTGCCAGCAGCTTAACTGGGACAGGGGCCTACAATGAGCAGTTCTTC.

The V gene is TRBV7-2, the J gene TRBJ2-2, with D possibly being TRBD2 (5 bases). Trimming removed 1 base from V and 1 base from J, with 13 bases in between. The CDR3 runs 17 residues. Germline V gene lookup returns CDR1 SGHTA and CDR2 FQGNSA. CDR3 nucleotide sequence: TGTGCCAGCAGCTTAGGTCTTAGAGGGAGGAACACCGGGGAGCTGTTTTTT. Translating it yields CASSLGLRGRNTGELFF.

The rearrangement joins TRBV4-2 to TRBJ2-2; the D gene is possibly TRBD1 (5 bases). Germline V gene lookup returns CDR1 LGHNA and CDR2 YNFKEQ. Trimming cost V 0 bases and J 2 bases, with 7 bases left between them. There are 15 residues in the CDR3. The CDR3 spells CASSQETANTGELFF. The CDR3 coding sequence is TGTGCCAGCAGCCAAGAGACAGCCAACACCGGGGAGCTGTTTTTT.

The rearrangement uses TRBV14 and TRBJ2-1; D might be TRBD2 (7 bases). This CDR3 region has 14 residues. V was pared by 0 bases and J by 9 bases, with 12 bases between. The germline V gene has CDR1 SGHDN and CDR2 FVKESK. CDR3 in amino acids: CASSQDRGAGEQFF. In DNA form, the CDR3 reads TGTGCCAGCAGCCAAGACCGGGGGGCTGGTGAGCAGTTCTTC.

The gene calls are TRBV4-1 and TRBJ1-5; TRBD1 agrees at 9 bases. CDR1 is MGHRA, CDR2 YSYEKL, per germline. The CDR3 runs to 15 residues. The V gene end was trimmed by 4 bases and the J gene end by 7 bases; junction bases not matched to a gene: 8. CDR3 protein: CASSPRTGGQQPQHF. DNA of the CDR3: TGCGCCAGCAGCCCCCGTACAGGGGGCCAACAGCCCCAGCATTTT.

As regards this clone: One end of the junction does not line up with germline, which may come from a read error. The CDR3 DNA is TGTGCCAGCGGCTTGGCTTCTAGCACAGATACGCAGTATTTT. It yields the protein CASGLASSTDTQYF. The chain joins TRBV11-3 to TRBJ2-3, with D hard to call. CDR1 SGHNT and CDR2 YENEEA come from the germline V gene. The CDR3 spans 14 residues.